The text below deals with one TCR beta chain. This entry is derived from a study of blood T cell repertoires in COVID-19. Study summary: Researchers got acute and convalescent COVID-19 samples from the United States, Italy and Spain. The cDNA or gDNA used as material had been derived from T cells, B-cell-depleted T cells, or PBMCs.

The junction had 3 bases not matched to a gene; V was cut back by 6 bases and J by 3 bases. CDR1 is MRHNA and CDR2 is SNTAGT in the germline V gene. This CDR3 spans 14 amino acids. In the study's own analysis: How many nucleated cells were present was estimated from reference gene primer amplification. Repertoires were generated with immunoSEQ multiplex PCR, while TCRdb's copy carries only in-frame clones and drops some. Clone size and the V and J calls come from that table; the DNA yielded D and trimming. The sample lists 150,000 or so clones; around 89% were seen once. The sample was peripheral blood. V usage is TRBV6-4 and J usage is TRBJ2-2, with 8 bases lining up with TRBD1. The source of this sequence is a man aged 60-69 years with acute or convalescent COVID-19. The CDR3 DNA reads as TGTGCCAGCAGGCCAGGGGGCGACACCGGGGAGCTGTTTTTT. The encoded protein is CASRPGGDTGELFF.